This TCR beta chain appears in the sequencing data of a study of T cells and Merkel cell carcinoma outcomes (dated by TCRdb to 2018 to 2020). Context from the whole study: The tumor T-cell repertoire, together with T-cell density, was examined as a predictor of clinical outcome in patients with Merkel cell carcinoma.

Library construction relied on the immunoSEQ multiplex PCR assay. TCRdb took this table from immuneACCESS and kept in-frame rearrangements with V and J called. Such tables lack part of the clones; where checked against another copy, unresolved V genes explain under half of the gap, and the rest is unexplained. The sample profile shows about 1,900 clones; 77% of them were found once. The biggest ten clones account for roughly 25% of the sample. In the germline V gene, CDR1 corresponds to SGHTA and CDR2 to FQGTGA. The CDR3 spans 15 residues, from the cysteine through the phenylalanine. Only the CDR3 DNA stays, 45 bases, in frame from base 1. V lost 5 bases and J lost 5 bases, and the count of bases not matched to a germline gene is 7. The samples were taken from patients with Merkel cell carcinoma. Concerning this clone itself: The specificity of this receptor is unknown. One base away there is no much larger clone; base qualities are not given.

Summary of the overall study and its limitations: According to the report, clinical outcomes in Merkel cell carcinoma patients could be predicted using T-cell density together with features of the T-cell repertoire.

The V and J segments used are TRBV7-3 and TRBJ2-1; 9 junctional bases match TRBD1. The TCR was taken from a human donor with Merkel cell carcinoma. Sequencing input: tumor tissue from Merkel cell carcinoma. The bases read TGTGCCAGCAGCCAACTTGGGACAGGGAACAATGAGCAGTTCTTC. Translation gives CASSQLGTGNNEQFF.